A single sample gave rise to the 21 T cell receptor beta chains below, sequenced in a study of T cell repertoires in cytomegalovirus infection. TCRdb itself ran the reads through MiXCR, one entry per CDR3 protein. In the table there are 300,000 to 400,000 distinct CDR3 sequences, over 7.5% of which are singletons. Material: PBMCs. The receptor set was obtained from a human donor in good health (CMV status not recorded). Some clones in this sample may be carry-over from other donors' samples.

This clonotype was counted at least ten times. Here the CDR3 reads CASSYRQAGGHGYTF. The CDR3 bases are TGTGCCAGCAGTTATCGTCAGGCGGGGGGGCATGGCTACACCTTC. The chain employs TRBV6-5 and TRBJ1-2, with D perhaps TRBD1 (6 bases). The V gene lost 3 bases and the J gene lost 6 bases, with 17 bases spanning the gap. The CDR3 extends over 15 amino acids. CDR1 MNHEY and CDR2 SVGAGI come from the germline V gene.

Turning to this clonotype: A read error is possible here, since a much larger clone lies one base away. The chain links TRBV7-9 to TRBJ2-1; 12 bases are a match to TRBD2. V lost 4 bases and J lost 9; bases outside the gene matches: 7. This CDR3 contains 15 residues. Germline CDR1 SEHNR, CDR2 FQNEAQ (reference sequence). The CDR3 DNA reads TGTGCCAGCAGCTGGTCACTAGCGGGAGGCCTTGAGCAGTTCTTC. Encoded protein: CASSWSLAGGLEQFF.

This clonotype was counted many times. The chain carries TRBV12-3 or TRBV12-4 and TRBJ1-2; a weak D match, TRBD1 (6 bases). V was cut by 2 bases and J by 8 bases, with 12 bases left in between. CDR3 size: 13 residues. This chain's CDR3 is CASSLQQGRGYTF. For the CDR3, the DNA is TGTGCCAGCAGTTTACAACAGGGACGAGGCTACACCTTC.

This clonotype was observed at least ten times. The rearrangement uses TRBV27 and TRBJ1-6; D uncertain. CDR1 and CDR2 (germline): MNHEY, SMNVEV (reference sequence). With 2 bases removed from V and 6 bases from J, the gap between germline ends came to 8 bases. This CDR3 is built from 14 residues. CDR3 protein: CASSLRESNSPLHF. In nucleotides, the CDR3 is TGTGCCAGCAGTTTACGGGAATCTAATTCACCCCTCCACTTT.

The V call is TRBV28, the J call TRBJ1-1, with TRBD1 identical over 10 bases. Germline-derived CDR1 and CDR2 are MDHEN and SYDVKM. The CDR3 runs to 13 residues. Trimming cost V 6 bases and J 3 bases; bases outside gene matches: 1. The CDR3: CASRTGGYTEAFF. The CDR3 DNA sequence: TGTGCCAGCAGGACAGGGGGCTACACTGAAGCTTTCTTT.

The gene calls are TRBV14 and TRBJ2-3; possible D gene TRBD2, 5 bases. Trimming cost V 1 base and J 4 bases, with 9 bases left between them. CDR3 length: 14 residues. Germline CDR1 and CDR2: SGHDN and FVKESK. The CDR3: CASSQGTGSDTQYF. The CDR3 bases are TGTGCCAGCAGCCAAGGAACGGGGTCAGATACGCAGTATTTT.

Only one count was recorded for this clonotype. It may be a read error: a sequence one base away is much more abundant. Because it lacks the conserved phenylalanine or tryptophan at the end, this CDR3 is likely a read error. The chain joins TRBV11-3 to TRBJ2-1; 14 positions agree with TRBD2. Germline V gene data show CDR1 as SGHNT and CDR2 as YENEEA. The length of the CDR3 is 16 residues. The V gene end was trimmed by 6 bases and the J gene end by 12 bases; junction bases not matched to a gene: 13. CDR3 sequence: CASSKETGLAGDGQFV. For the CDR3, the DNA is TGTGCCAGCAGTAAAGAAACGGGACTAGCGGGGGACGGGCAGTTCGTC.

There are a few counts of this clonotype. V is TRBV19 and J is TRBJ2-5; TRBD2 might be the D (5 bases). In germline, CDR1 is LNHDA, CDR2 SQIVND (reference sequence). V lost 3 bases and J lost 5, with 22 bases in between. The CDR3 runs to 17 residues. In DNA, the CDR3 is TGTGCCAGTAGTATTCCGGGATCGCCCATCGACGGGGAGACCCAGTACTTC. This sequence encodes CASSIPGSPIDGETQYF.

This clonotype was seen only a few times. The genes are TRBV6-2 or TRBV6-3 and TRBJ2-7; tentatively, D is TRBD1 or TRBD2 (5 bases each). V lost 7 bases to trimming and J lost 0 bases, with 19 bases between them. The length of the CDR3 is 16 residues. Germline CDR1 is MNHEY and CDR2 is SVGEGT. The CDR3 spells CASNSPGTLSSYEQYF. The CDR3 DNA sequence: TGTGCCAGCAACTCCCCCGGGACCCTAAGCTCCTACGAGCAGTACTTC.

This sequence joins TRBV6-8 and TRBJ2-1, with TRBD1 matching over 9 bases. Germline assignment: CDR1 MNHGY and CDR2 SAAAGT. V trimming: 7 bases; J trimming: 5 bases; junction bases outside the gene matches: 15. The CDR3 has 17 residues. CDR3 residues: CASTDRGVVVVNNEQFF. CDR3 coding DNA: TGTGCCAGCACGGACAGGGGCGTCGTGGTAGTGAACAATGAGCAGTTCTTC.

The sample holds many counts of this clonotype. This chain links TRBV7-8 with TRBJ1-2; no clear D. Per the germline V gene, CDR1 is SGHVS and CDR2 is FQNEAQ. V gave up 2 bases and J gave up 2 bases, with 6 bases separating them. CDR3 length: 13 amino acids. The chain's CDR3 is CASSLKGNYGYTF. In DNA form, the CDR3 reads TGTGCCAGCAGCTTAAAAGGGAACTATGGCTACACCTTC.

This clonotype was seen a handful of times. This rearrangement joins TRBV4-1 to TRBJ2-1; D is undetermined. V gave up 1 base and J gave up 5 bases, with 12 bases separating them. Per germline, CDR1 MGHRA and CDR2 YSYEKL. This CDR3 region has 15 residues. For the CDR3, the DNA is TGCGCCAGCAGCCAAGCGGAGCTGGTAAACAATGAGCAGTTCTTC. As protein: CASSQAELVNNEQFF.

This clonotype was seen a few times. The chain combines TRBV7-9 with TRBJ1-2; D gene uncertain. Trimming cost V 4 bases and J 4 bases, with 4 bases left between them. The CDR3 consists of 11 residues. CDR1 SEHNR and CDR2 FQNEAQ come from the germline V gene (reference sequence). The CDR3 region is CASSYLYGYTF. CDR3 DNA sequence: TGTGCCAGCAGCTACCTCTATGGCTACACCTTC. Full variable domain (outside the CDR3, taken from reference TRBV7-9 and TRBJ1-2): DTGVSQNPRHKITKRGQNVTFRCDPISEHNRLYWYRQTLGQGPEFLTYFQNEAQLEKSRLLSDRFSAERPKGSFSTLEIQRTEQGDSAMYLCASSYLYGYTFGSGTRLTVV.

This clonotype occurred a few times. The chain recombines TRBV12-3 or TRBV12-4 with TRBJ2-4, with 9 bases identical to TRBD1. Trimming removed 6 bases from V and 9 bases from J; junction bases left unmatched: 9. The CDR3 is made up of 14 amino acids. CDR3 region: CASSQQGAPSIQYF. The CDR3 DNA reads TGTGCCAGCAGCCAACAGGGGGCGCCGTCCATTCAGTACTTC.

This clonotype was counted between two and nine times. V gene TRBV9 combines with J gene TRBJ2-7, with a possible D match to TRBD1 (5 bases). CDR1 SGDLS and CDR2 YYNGEE come from the germline V gene. CDR3 length equals 14 residues. Trimming took 4 bases from V and 6 from J, leaving 17 bases between them. CDR3 protein: CASSQGVGPSEQYF. CDR3 coding DNA: TGTGCCAGCAGCCAAGGGGTTGGCCCCTCCGAGCAGTACTTC.

Many counts were recorded for this clonotype. The chain carries TRBV6-6 and TRBJ1-2, with a possible D match to TRBD1 (5 bases). The CDR3 runs 15 residues. The germline V and J ends were trimmed by 6 bases and 2 bases, with 16 bases remaining between them. In germline, CDR1 is MNHNY, CDR2 SVGAGI (reference sequence). CDR3 bases: TGTGCCAGCAGCCCCCCACGGGGCGGCAACTATGGCTACACCTTC. Translation: CASSPPRGGNYGYTF.

This clonotype was detected ten times or more. This chain joins TRBV28 and TRBJ2-5; 7 bases are a match to TRBD1. This CDR3 has 15 amino acids. Germline CDR1 MDHEN, CDR2 SYDVKM. Unmatched junction bases numbered 8, after V lost 4 bases and J lost 3 bases. CDR3 coding DNA: TGTGCCAGCAGTTACGCGAGGACAGGAAAAGAGACCCAGTACTTC. This translates into CASSYARTGKETQYF.

This clonotype was counted many times. The V and J genes are TRBV7-3 and TRBJ2-1, with D possibly being TRBD1 or TRBD2 (5 bases each). V gave up 3 bases and J gave up 5 bases, with 11 bases separating them. This CDR3 contains 14 residues. CDR1 is SGHTA and CDR2 is FQGTGA in the germline V gene. CDR3 region: CASSFGTPDNEQFF. CDR3 DNA: TGTGCCAGCAGCTTTGGGACGCCGGACAATGAGCAGTTCTTC.

This clonotype was observed many times. The rearrangement uses TRBV19 and TRBJ2-3; 13 bases fit TRBD2. V lost 5 bases, J lost 2 bases, and 4 bases stayed unmatched. Germline CDR1 is LNHDA and CDR2 is SQIVND (reference sequence). There are 16 residues in the CDR3. The CDR3 spells CASSLGLAGTTDTQYF. The DNA of the CDR3 is TGTGCCAGTAGTCTGGGACTAGCGGGGACCACAGATACGCAGTATTTT.

This clonotype was observed at least ten times. The chain carries TRBV7-6 and TRBJ2-5, with D perhaps being TRBD1 or TRBD2 (5 bases each). Trimming pared 5 bases from V and 4 bases from J, leaving 17 bases between. The germline V gene encodes CDR1 SGHVS and CDR2 FNYEAQ. This CDR3 comprises 15 residues. The CDR3 sequence: CASSLYQGVGETQYF. Here the CDR3 DNA reads TGTGCCAGCAGCCTGTACCAGGGAGTCGGAGAGACCCAGTACTTC.

This clonotype has ten or more counts. This sequence joins TRBV7-9 and TRBJ1-1; no clear D. The germline gives CDR1 SEHNR, CDR2 FQNEAQ (reference sequence). The V and J ends lost 6 bases and 5 bases respectively, with 4 bases between them. The CDR3 is 10 amino acids. In DNA, the CDR3 is TGTGCCAGCAGTCGAACTGAAGCTTTCTTT. This translates into CASSRTEAFF.